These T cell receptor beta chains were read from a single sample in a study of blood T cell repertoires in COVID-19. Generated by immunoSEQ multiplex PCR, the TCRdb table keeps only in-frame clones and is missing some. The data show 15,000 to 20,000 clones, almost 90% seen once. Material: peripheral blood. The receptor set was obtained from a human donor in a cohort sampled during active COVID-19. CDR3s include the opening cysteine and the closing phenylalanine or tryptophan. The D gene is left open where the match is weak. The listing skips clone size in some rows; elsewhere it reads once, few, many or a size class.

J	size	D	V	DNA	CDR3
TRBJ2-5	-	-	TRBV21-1	TGTGCCAGCAGCAAAATCGTAGCGGAGTTCGAAGAGACCCAGTACTTC	CASSKIVAEFEETQYF
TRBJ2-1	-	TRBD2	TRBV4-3	TGCGCCAGCAGCCACCTAGCGGGAAGTAGGAATGAGCAGTTCTTC	CASSHLAGSRNEQFF
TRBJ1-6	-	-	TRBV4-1	TGCGCCAGCAGCCGTCTGAGCTCCTATAATTCACCCCTCCACTTT	CASSRLSSYNSPLHF
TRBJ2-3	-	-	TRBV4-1	TGCGCCAGCAGCCCCCGAGGACTCCTGAGCACAGATACGCAGTATTTT	CASSPRGLLSTDTQYF
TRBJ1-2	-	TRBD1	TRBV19	TGTGCCAGTAGTATAGGAGGGACAGGTTTTGGCTACACCTTC	CASSIGGTGFGYTF
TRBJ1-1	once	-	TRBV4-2	TGTGCCAGCAGCCAAGATTGGGGGGGGCTGACTGAAGCTTTCTTT	CASSQDWGGLTEAFF
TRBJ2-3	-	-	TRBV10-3	TGTGCCATCAGTGACCCAGCGAGCACAGATACGCAGTATTTT	CAISDPASTDTQYF
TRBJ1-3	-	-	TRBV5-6	TGTGCCAGCAGCTGGGCAGGGGTTTCTGGAAACACCATATATTTT	CASSWAGVSGNTIYF
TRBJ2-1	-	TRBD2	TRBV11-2	TGTGCCAGCAGCTTGGTAGGGGCGGGGGAGCGGGCCTACAATGAGCAGTTCTTC	CASSLVGAGERAYNEQFF
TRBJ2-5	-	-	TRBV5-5	TGTGCCAGCAGGAGTGTACTACGGCGGGAGACCCAGTACTTC	CASRSVLRRETQYF
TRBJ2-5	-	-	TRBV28	TGTGCCAGTTATGGACAGCAAGAGACCCAGTACTTC	CASYGQQETQYF
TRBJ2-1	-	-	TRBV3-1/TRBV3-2	TGTGCCAGCAGCCAAGATGAGGGGGGGGCTACTAGGAATGAGCAGTTCTTC	CASSQDEGGATRNEQFF
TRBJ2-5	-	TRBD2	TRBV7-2	TGTGCCAGCAGCCGGAGGGGACTAGCGGGGGAGACCCAGTACTTC	CASSRRGLAGETQYF
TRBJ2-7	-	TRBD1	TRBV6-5	TGTGCCAGCAGTTACTCAGGAGGACAGGGGTACGAGCAGTACTTC	CASSYSGGQGYEQYF
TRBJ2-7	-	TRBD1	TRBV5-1	TGCGCCAGCAGGGAGACAGGGGACGCCTACGAGCAGTACTTC	CASRETGDAYEQYF
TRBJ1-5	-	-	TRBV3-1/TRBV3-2	TGTGCCAGCAGCCAAGTCCGGTTACAGGGCACCAATCAGCCCCAGCATTTT	CASSQVRLQGTNQPQHF
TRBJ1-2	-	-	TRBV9	TGTGCCAGCAGCGCCCCGACAGGAAACTATGGCTACACCTTC	CASSAPTGNYGYTF
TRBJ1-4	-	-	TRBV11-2	TGTGCCAGCAGCTTTACCGACTTGAATGAAAAACTGTTTTTT	CASSFTDLNEKLFF
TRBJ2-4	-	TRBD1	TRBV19	TGTGCCAGTCAAGACAGGGGGGTAGCAAACATTCAGTACTTC	CASQDRGVANIQYF
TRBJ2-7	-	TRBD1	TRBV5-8	TGTGCCAGCAGCTTGTATGTCTGGGACAGCTACGAGCAGTACTTC	CASSLYVWDSYEQYF
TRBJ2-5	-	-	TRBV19	TGTGCCAGTAGTATGGGCGGCGGGTTGGAGACCCAGTACTTC	CASSMGGGLETQYF
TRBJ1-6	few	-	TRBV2	TGTGCCAGCGAGGGCTCCTATAATTCACCCCTCCACTTT	CASEGSYNSPLHF
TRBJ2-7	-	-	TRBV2	TGTGCCAGCAGTTTAACTAGGACAGAGGGGTACTTC	CASSLTRTEGYF
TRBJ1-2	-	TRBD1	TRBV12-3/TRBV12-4	TGTGCCAGCAGCAGGACAGGGTTTGGCTACACCTTC	CASSRTGFGYTF
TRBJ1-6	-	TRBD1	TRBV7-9	TGTGCCAGCAGCTTAGTGGGACAGGGGGCTTATTCACCCCTCCACTTT	CASSLVGQGAYSPLHF
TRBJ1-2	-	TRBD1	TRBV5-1	TGCGCCAGCAGCTTGGGAGGGACAGGGGGCGCCTCTGGCTACACCTTC	CASSLGGTGGASGYTF
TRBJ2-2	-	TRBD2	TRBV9	TGTGCCAGCAGCGAAGGACTAGCGGGTCGTCCCGGGGAGCTGTTTTTT	CASSEGLAGRPGELFF
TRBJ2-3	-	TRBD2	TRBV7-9	TGTGCCAGCAGCTTACCATTCCGACTAGCGGGAGGGACAGATACGCAGTATTTT	CASSLPFRLAGGTDTQYF
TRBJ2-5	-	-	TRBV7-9	TGTGCCAGCAGCCTACCAAGAGAGGGAGACCAAGAGACCCAGTACTTC	CASSLPREGDQETQYF
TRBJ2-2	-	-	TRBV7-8	TGTGCCAGCAGCCCCTTGGGGGAGCTGTTTTTT	CASSPLGELFF
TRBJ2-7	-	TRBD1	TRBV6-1	TGTGCCAGCAGTGAGGCTACGACAGGGTCAGCCTACGAGCAGTACTTC	CASSEATTGSAYEQYF
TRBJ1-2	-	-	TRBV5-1	TGCGCCAGCAGCTTGACCGAAACATATGGCTACACCTTC	CASSLTETYGYTF
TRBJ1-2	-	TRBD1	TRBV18	TGTGCCAGCTCACCAGGACAGGGCCTTTATGGCTACACCTTC	CASSPGQGLYGYTF
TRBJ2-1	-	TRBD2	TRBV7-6	TGTGCCAGCAGCTTATTAGCGGGGTCTCAGTTCTTC	CASSLLAGSQFF
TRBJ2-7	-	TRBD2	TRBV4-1	TGCGCCAGCAGCCAAGCACGACTAGCGGGGGCCAGAAAAAATTACGAGCAGTACTTC	CASSQARLAGARKNYEQYF
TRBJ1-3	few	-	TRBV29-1	TGCAGCGTTGAAGATGGTGGACAAGCCTCTGGAAACACCATATATTTT	CSVEDGGQASGNTIYF
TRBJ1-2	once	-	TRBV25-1	TGTGCCAGCAGTGAACAGGGAGGTGGCTACACCTTC	CASSEQGGGYTF
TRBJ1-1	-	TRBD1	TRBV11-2	TGTGCCAGCAGCACCGGACAGGGATGGAGCACTGAAGCTTTCTTT	CASSTGQGWSTEAFF
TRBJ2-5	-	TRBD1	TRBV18	TGTGCCAGCTCACCATCACAGGGGGCGGTGGAGACCCAGTACTTC	CASSPSQGAVETQYF
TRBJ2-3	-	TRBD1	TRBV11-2	TGTGCCAGCAGCTTCGGGTGGTACGGGGACAGACTCACAGATACGCAGTATTTT	CASSFGWYGDRLTDTQYF
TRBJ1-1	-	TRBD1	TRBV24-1	TGTGCCACCAGTGACCCGCGTACAGGGGGCACTGAAGCTTTCTTT	CATSDPRTGGTEAFF